The 18 T cell receptor beta chains below all came from one sample that was sequenced in a study of T cell changes during pregnancy in multiple sclerosis. Sequenced by immunoSEQ multiplex PCR; TCRdb stores in-frame clones only, minus some. The table records around 40,000 clones, roughly 90% of them present only once. Sample: CD8+ T cells from peripheral blood mononuclear cells, taken in the third trimester of pregnancy. These receptors all stem from a female donor with multiple sclerosis, enrolled in a pregnancy study.

V and J are TRBV27 and TRBJ2-5; 12 bases map to TRBD2. CDR3 length equals 15 residues. The germline CDR1 and CDR2 sequences are MNHEY and SMNVEV (reference sequence). J lost 2 bases, V lost 8 bases, and 6 bases had no gene match. The CDR3 DNA follows: TGTGCCAGCTCACGGACTAGCGGGACACAAGAGACCCAGTACTTC. This codes for CASSRTSGTQETQYF.

This rearrangement joins TRBV6-1 to TRBJ1-4; 7 bases match TRBD1. From germline, CDR1 is MNHNS and CDR2 SASEGT. The CDR3 runs to 14 residues. J gave up 10 bases and V 8 bases, and 13 bases lay outside the gene matches. The CDR3 coding sequence is TGTGCCAGCTTTTCGGACAGGCTTAGCGCAAAACTGTTTTTT. This codes for CASFSDRLSAKLFF.

This chain uses TRBV6-1 with TRBJ2-7; D is possibly TRBD1 (6 bases). The CDR3 covers 12 residues. Germline CDR1 is MNHNS and CDR2 is SASEGT. V was trimmed by 4 bases and J by 6 bases, leaving 10 bases between them. The CDR3 loop reads CASSGTGLEQYF. Here the CDR3 DNA reads TGTGCCAGCAGTGGTACAGGGCTCGAGCAGTACTTC.

V gene TRBV14 combines with J gene TRBJ2-2, with 9 bases fitting TRBD2. This CDR3 is 16 amino acids long. CDR1 SGHDN and CDR2 FVKESK come from the germline V gene. The trim removed 0 bases at V and 6 bases at J, leaving 5 bases unmatched. CDR3 nucleotide sequence: TGTGCCAGCAGCCAAGATAAGCGGGAGGATCCCGGGGAGCTGTTTTTT. It yields the protein CASSQDKREDPGELFF.

This clone appeared a single time. This chain connects TRBV5-4 to TRBJ2-7; D is perhaps TRBD1 (6 bases). Per the germline V gene, CDR1 is SGHNT and CDR2 is YYREEE (reference sequence). V was clipped by 3 bases and J by 1 base, with 11 bases between them. The CDR3 contains 14 residues. For the CDR3, the DNA is TGTGCCAGCAGCTATGGACAGCTATCCTACGAGCAGTACTTC. Protein: CASSYGQLSYEQYF.

The chain links TRBV6-5 to TRBJ1-2; 8 nucleotides line up with TRBD1. Germline CDR1 reads MNHEY; CDR2 reads SVGAGI. Trimming cost V 6 bases and J 3 bases; bases outside gene matches: 9. This CDR3 spans 15 amino acids. The CDR3 DNA reads TGTGCCAGCAGCTATGACAGGGGTTCGGACTATGGCTACACCTTC. Protein product: CASSYDRGSDYGYTF.

The chain recombines TRBV27 with TRBJ1-1; maybe TRBD1 (5 bases). CDR1 is MNHEY and CDR2 is SMNVEV in the germline V gene (reference sequence). This CDR3 spans 15 amino acids. With 0 bases removed from V and 1 base from J, the gap between germline ends came to 9 bases. The CDR3 DNA is TGTGCCAGCAGTTTATCGGGGGGACGGAACACTGAAGCTTTCTTT. This codes for CASSLSGGRNTEAFF.

The chain couples TRBV5-4 to TRBJ2-5, with D perhaps matching TRBD2 (6 bases). Near its end, the DNA agrees better with TRBJ2-7, so the J call may be wrong. This CDR3 contains 14 residues. Germline V gene lookup returns CDR1 SGHNT and CDR2 YYREEE (reference sequence). The CDR3: CASSPRDSTYEQYF. As DNA, the CDR3 is TGTGCCAGCAGCCCACGGGACTCTACCTACGAGCAGTACTTC.

The CDR3 sequence: CSATTSGSHEQYF. The CDR3, as DNA: TGCAGCGCTACGACTAGCGGGAGCCACGAGCAGTACTTC. The genes are TRBV29-1 and TRBJ2-5; 12 bases line up with TRBD2. Gene TRBJ2-7 matches the end of the DNA better, so the J call may be wrong. Germline assignment: CDR1 SQVTM and CDR2 ANQGSEA. The length of the CDR3 is 13 residues.

The V gene is TRBV6-5, the J gene TRBJ2-7; TRBD2 might be the D (6 bases). V lost 2 bases and J 3 bases, leaving 8 bases between the germline ends. Germline lookup yields CDR1 MNHEY and CDR2 SVGAGI. This CDR3 has 13 amino acids. Written as DNA, the CDR3 is TGTGCCAGCAGTTACACGGGAGACTACGAGCAGTACTTC. It is translated as CASSYTGDYEQYF.

The chain carries TRBV15 and TRBJ2-5; 7 bases are a match to TRBD1. The CDR3 loop spans 15 amino acids. CDR1 is LNHNV and CDR2 is YYDKDF in the germline V gene (reference sequence). V trimming: 3 bases; J trimming: 4 bases; junction bases outside the gene matches: 8. CDR3 sequence: CATSSARQGTETQYF. CDR3 sequence (DNA): TGTGCCACCAGCAGTGCCCGACAGGGAACAGAGACCCAGTACTTC.

V usage is TRBV5-1 and J usage is TRBJ2-5; TRBD2 is a possible D gene (6 bases). V lost 3 bases and J 10 bases, leaving 22 bases between the germline ends. Germline V gene sequence: CDR1 SGHRS, CDR2 YFSETQ. The CDR3 is 15 amino acids. The CDR3 loop is CASSSVETPGDGQYF. The CDR3 region has the DNA TGCGCCAGCAGCTCTGTGGAGACACCGGGGGATGGCCAGTACTTC.

The V and J genes are TRBV14 and TRBJ1-1; 8 positions match TRBD1. The length of the CDR3 is 15 residues. The junction had 7 bases not matched to a gene; V was cut back by 3 bases and J by 4 bases. Germline V gives CDR1 SGHDN, CDR2 FVKESK. The DNA of the CDR3 is TGTGCCAGCAGCCAGTACAGGGGGTTGGTCACTGAAGCTTTCTTT. Protein product: CASSQYRGLVTEAFF.

This sequence joins TRBV25-1 and TRBJ2-3; maybe TRBD2 (5 bases). Trimming stripped 3 bases from V and 10 bases from J, with 17 bases between. CDR1 and CDR2 (germline): MGHDK, SYGVNS. The CDR3 has 14 residues. CDR3 bases: TGTGCCAGCAGTGACCCAAGGGAGCTTTCTTCGCAGTATTTT. Translation gives CASSDPRELSSQYF.

The chain joins TRBV4-3 to TRBJ2-7; the match to TRBD2 covers 9 bases. J was trimmed by 0 bases and V by 1 base; bases with no gene match: 7. The CDR3 consists of 17 residues. The germline gives CDR1 LGHNA, CDR2 YSLEER. The CDR3 DNA reads TGCGCCAGCAGCCAAGCGTTTTCTAGCGGGACCTCCTACGAGCAGTACTTC. Protein: CASSQAFSSGTSYEQYF.

The chain couples TRBV5-8 to TRBJ2-3; TRBD1 is a possible D gene (5 bases). The CDR3 is made up of 16 amino acids. V was pared by 5 bases and J by 3 bases, with 19 bases between. CDR1 SGHTS and CDR2 YDEGEE come from the germline V gene. In DNA form, the CDR3 reads TGTGCCAGCAGTCAGACAGCCAGTTTATTTACAGATACGCAGTATTTT. Amino acids: CASSQTASLFTDTQYF.

The chain carries TRBV7-3 and TRBJ2-3; 7 bases match TRBD2. The CDR3 has 19 amino acids. V dropped 0 bases and J dropped 4; count of bases not matched to a gene: 16. From germline, CDR1 is SGHTA and CDR2 FQGTGA. The CDR3 DNA follows: TGTGCCAGCAGCTTAACGGGAGGACTAGAATTTTTCAGTGCAGATACGCAGTATTTT. Translation: CASSLTGGLEFFSADTQYF.

The rearrangement uses TRBV19 and TRBJ1-1, with D tentatively TRBD1 (6 bases). Germline lookup yields CDR1 LNHDA and CDR2 SQIVND (reference sequence). This CDR3 comprises 15 residues. With 4 bases removed from V and 2 bases from J, the gap between germline ends came to 14 bases. This chain's CDR3 is CASSTNLGGNTEAFF. Written as DNA, the CDR3 is TGTGCCAGTAGTACAAACCTTGGGGGCAACACTGAAGCTTTCTTT.